This T cell receptor (beta chain) was profiled in a study of T cells in Graves' hyperthyroidism and ophthalmopathy. Across the study: Sampling of peripheral blood happened at initial diagnosis, prior to any treatment. Study conclusions and caveats: In validation, the model predicted ophthalmopathy. These predictions came a median roughly 6 months before onset.

The trim removed 6 bases at V and 7 bases at J, leaving 10 bases unmatched. Germline CDR1 is LGHDT and CDR2 is YNNKEL (reference sequence). The CDR3 is 14 amino acids. This clonotype was detected a few times. No antigen is known for it. From RNA transcripts, TCR beta CDR3 regions were amplified. First-round RT-PCR with HTBI primers amplified the TCR CDR3 region. TCRdb itself ran the multiplex PCR reads through MiXCR, one entry per CDR3 protein. This table has 660,000 or so distinct CDR3 sequences, around 21% appearing once. Ophthalmopathy cases met thresholds of Clinical Activity Score at least 3, NOSPECS grade at least 4 and duration under 3 months. Each diagnosis drew on symptoms, thyroxine, TRAb, thyroid ultrasound and orbital computed tomography findings.

This clonotype originated in a man younger than 40 with Graves' ophthalmopathy. The chain couples TRBV3-1 to TRBJ1-1, with TRBD1 matching over 8 bases. The sequencing sample was made of blood. The CDR3 loop reads CASREGQEAGEAFF. Here the CDR3 DNA reads TGTGCCAGCAGGGAGGGACAGGAGGCCGGTGAAGCTTTCTTT.